Below are 29 T cell receptor beta chains sequenced from a single sample in a study of monozygotic twins with inflammatory bowel disease. Using the 5' RACE reads, TCRdb records one entry per CDR3 protein without DNA. This sample contains under 150,000 distinct CDR3 sequences. Sequencing was carried out using blood. These receptors were collected from a human donor with ulcerative colitis or Crohn's disease, or a healthy co-twin of an affected twin (not recorded which).

CDR3 protein: CASSFDPGQGDYEQYF. The V gene is TRBV5-1, the J gene TRBJ2-7; without DNA, the TCRdb call of TRBD1 cannot be checked. The CDR3 contains 16 residues. Germline assignment: CDR1 SGHRS and CDR2 YFSETQ.

The chain recombines TRBV7-3 with TRBJ2-1; TCRdb picks TRBD2, but there is no DNA to check that call. This CDR3 region has 17 residues. CDR1 SGHTA and CDR2 FQGTGA come from the germline V gene. The chain's CDR3 is CASSPLAGGRSYNEQFF.

CDR3 amino acids: CSARWDRGSYEQYF. This chain uses TRBV20-1 with TRBJ2-7; TCRdb's D gene call, TRBD1, goes unchecked for lack of DNA. This CDR3 spans 14 amino acids. CDR1 and CDR2 from the germline V gene are DFQATT and SNEGSKA (reference sequence).

J is TRBJ2-7 and V is TRBV12-3 or TRBV12-4; TCRdb proposes TRBD1, but this gene call is untestable without DNA. This CDR3 is built from 14 residues. The CDR3 region is CASTPRQGMYEQYF.

The chain employs TRBV5-1 and TRBJ2-3. The CDR3 extends over 14 amino acids. The germline V gene encodes CDR1 SGHRS and CDR2 YFSETQ. The CDR3 sequence: CASSRRQGTDTQYF.

This chain joins TRBV6-5 and TRBJ1-6. CDR1 is MNHEY and CDR2 is SVGAGI in the germline V gene. This CDR3 comprises 13 residues. The CDR3 spells CASRGSYNSPLHF.

The J gene is TRBJ2-3, the V gene TRBV20-1; the TCRdb call, TRBD2, lacks DNA for checking. Germline V CDR1 and CDR2: DFQATT, SNEGSKA (reference sequence). The CDR3 length is 14 residues. The CDR3 reads CSAPDLSSTDTQYF.

This chain joins TRBV4-2 and TRBJ2-6; TCRdb outputs TRBD2, but without DNA this stays unchecked. There are 18 residues in the CDR3. Germline CDR1 LGHNA, CDR2 YNFKEQ. CDR3 region: CASSQDILGLGGANVLTF.

This rearrangement joins TRBV12-3 or TRBV12-4 to TRBJ1-2; TCRdb's assignment of TRBD1 cannot be checked, as there is no DNA. The CDR3 has 15 amino acids. This CDR3 reads CASSRQDLKGSVYTF.

J is TRBJ2-1 and V is TRBV29-1; TCRdb returns TRBD2, unconfirmable since there is no DNA. Germline CDR1 is SQVTM and CDR2 is ANQGSEA. The CDR3 spans 14 residues. The CDR3 is CSVESRETTNEQFF.

The gene calls are TRBV7-6 and TRBJ2-7. The CDR3 totals 16 residues. Germline CDR1 is SGHVS and CDR2 is FNYEAQ. The CDR3 here is CASMFDGGSQSYEQYF.

This chain connects TRBV4-3 to TRBJ2-1; TCRdb proposes TRBD2, but this gene call is untestable without DNA. The CDR3 totals 16 residues. Germline-derived CDR1 and CDR2 are LGHNA and YSLEER. The CDR3 loop reads CASSRRLAGADNEQFF.

This rearrangement joins TRBV10-3 to TRBJ1-1. The CDR3 runs 14 residues. CDR1 is ENHRY and CDR2 is SYGVKD in the germline V gene. This CDR3 reads CAISEGTLSTEAFF.

V gene TRBV5-6 combines with J gene TRBJ1-6. This CDR3 is built from 14 residues. Looked up from germline, CDR1 is SGHDT and CDR2 is YYEEEE. The CDR3 reads CASSFGTRNSPLHF.

The V gene is TRBV5-1, the J gene TRBJ2-5; lacking DNA, the TRBD1 call made by TCRdb goes unchecked. In germline, CDR1 is SGHRS, CDR2 YFSETQ. The CDR3 covers 14 residues. The chain's CDR3 is CASSADRAQETQYF.

The chain is built from TRBV20-1 and TRBJ2-4. Germline lookup yields CDR1 DFQATT and CDR2 SNEGSKA (reference sequence). CDR3 size: 13 residues. The CDR3 here is CSAPNTPKNIQYF.

This sequence joins TRBV20-1 and TRBJ1-1; without DNA, the TCRdb call of TRBD1 cannot be checked. The CDR3 loop spans 14 amino acids. Germline V gene lookup returns CDR1 DFQATT and CDR2 SNEGSKA (reference sequence). The CDR3 loop reads CSATPGGSNTEAFF.

V gene TRBV20-1 combines with J gene TRBJ1-2. CDR1 is DFQATT and CDR2 is SNEGSKA in the germline V gene (reference sequence). CDR3 length equals 13 residues. CDR3 amino acids: CSASTRGLWGYTF.

V usage is TRBV20-1 and J usage is TRBJ2-3; the TCRdb call, TRBD1, lacks DNA for checking. This CDR3 has 15 amino acids. Per the germline V gene, CDR1 is DFQATT and CDR2 is SNEGSKA (reference sequence). The CDR3 reads CSATRTGWAADTQYF.

The chain uses TRBV2 and TRBJ1-6; TCRdb gives TRBD1 as the D gene, but with no DNA this cannot be confirmed. The CDR3 runs 15 residues. CDR1 SNHLY and CDR2 FYNNEI come from the germline V gene. The CDR3 sequence is CASSLGQGKNSPLHF. The full variable domain, rest sourced from reference TRBV2 and TRBJ1-6, is EPEVTQTPSHQVTQMGQEVILRCVPISNHLYFYWYRQILGQKVEFLVSFYNNEISEKSEIFDDQFSVERPDGSNFTLKIRSTKLEDSAMYFCASSLGQGKNSPLHFGNGTRLTVT.

The rearrangement uses TRBV20-1 and TRBJ1-1; absent DNA, TCRdb's TRBD1 call cannot be checked. CDR3 size: 16 residues. CDR1 is DFQATT and CDR2 is SNEGSKA in the germline V gene (reference sequence). CDR3: CSARKSTGGRNTEAFF.

The V call is TRBV20-1, the J call TRBJ2-1; TCRdb picks TRBD2, but there is no DNA to check that call. The CDR3 consists of 11 residues. Looked up from germline, CDR1 is DFQATT and CDR2 is SNEGSKA (reference sequence). This CDR3 is CSAGREHEQFF.

This chain connects TRBV7-2 to TRBJ2-1; the TCRdb call, TRBD2, lacks DNA for checking. The CDR3 is 15 residues long. CDR1 SGHTA and CDR2 FQGNSA come from the germline V gene. The CDR3 here is CASTQSGNFYNEQFF.

The V gene is TRBV18, the J gene TRBJ2-1; TCRdb outputs TRBD2, but without DNA this stays unchecked. The CDR3 length is 19 residues. Germline V gene data show CDR1 as KGHSH and CDR2 as LQKENI. CDR3 region: CASSPSVSGGEYSYNEQFF.

This chain uses TRBV20-1 with TRBJ2-1. Looked up from germline, CDR1 is DFQATT and CDR2 is SNEGSKA (reference sequence). CDR3 length: 18 residues. CDR3 residues: CSARDDLAGYLLYNEQFF.

The rearrangement uses TRBV11-2 and TRBJ2-2; there is no DNA to check the TCRdb D call of TRBD1. The CDR3 is 16 residues long. CDR1 is SGHAT, CDR2 FQNNGV, per germline. The CDR3 reads CASSFTSGQGTGELFF.

The chain joins TRBV20-1 to TRBJ2-7; TCRdb's assignment of TRBD1 cannot be checked, as there is no DNA. The CDR3 contains 14 residues. Germline values: CDR1 DFQATT, CDR2 SNEGSKA (reference sequence). CDR3 region: CSARVGGKTYEQYF.

V gene TRBV18 combines with J gene TRBJ1-1. Per the germline V gene, CDR1 is KGHSH and CDR2 is LQKENI. This CDR3 is 13 amino acids long. CDR3 sequence: CASSPEPNTEAFF.

The chain uses TRBV7-9 and TRBJ1-1. The CDR3 is made up of 14 amino acids. From germline, CDR1 is SEHNR and CDR2 FQNEAQ (reference sequence). CDR3 sequence reads: CASSLERGRTEAFF.